This entry features one T cell receptor beta chain sequence. This specimen belongs to a study of shared clonotypes between healthy human individuals. Overall study: Three CD4 naive, three CD4 memory, two CD8 naive and one CD8 memory plate were used per donor.

The table came from immunoSEQ multiplex PCR; TCRdb's copy has only in-frame clones and leaves some out. The data hold around 700,000 clones, with 72% observed a single time. The CDR3 runs 13 residues. CDR1 is MNHNY and CDR2 is SVGAGI in the germline V gene (reference sequence). V lost 6 bases and J lost 8; bases outside the gene matches: 5. The source material was memory CD4+ T cells sorted from blood. Subset specified: CD45RA-negative fraction. This chain connects TRBV6-6 to TRBJ2-1; 9 bases agree with TRBD2. The TCR comes from a woman under 40 in good health. CDR3 region: CASRAGGSHEQFF. The CDR3 DNA reads as TGTGCCAGCAGAGCGGGAGGCTCGCATGAGCAGTTCTTC.